These 2 T cell receptor beta chains originate from one sample sequenced in a study of blood T cell repertoires in COVID-19. Assay: immunoSEQ multiplex PCR; the TCRdb copy retains only in-frame clones and omits some. The sample contains roughly 410,000 clones, roughly 90% of which appear only once. Sequencing used peripheral blood. The receptors were gathered from a man in his forties or fifties with acute or convalescent COVID-19.

The rearrangement uses TRBV5-4 and TRBJ1-6; a weak D match, TRBD1 (5 bases). Per germline, CDR1 SGHNT and CDR2 YYREEE (reference sequence). Trimming removed 3 bases at V and 7 bases at J, with 11 bases between. This CDR3 is built from 14 residues. CDR3 protein: CASSYLGGNSPLHF. The CDR3, as DNA: TGTGCCAGCAGCTATCTTGGGGGGAATTCACCCCTCCACTTT.

The gene calls are TRBV3-1 (or the pseudogene TRBV3-2) and TRBJ1-1; tentatively, D is TRBD1 (6 bases). The CDR3 sequence is 14 residues long. Germline values: CDR1 LGHDT, CDR2 YNNKEL (reference sequence). V dropped 0 bases and J dropped 1 base, with 6 bases sitting between them. The CDR3 coding sequence is TGTGCCAGCAGCCAAGAAGGGGGGAACACTGAAGCTTTCTTT. Translated, it gives CASSQEGGNTEAFF.